This T cell receptor beta chain was sequenced for a study of cytomegalovirus exposure and HLA in healthy donors. Study in general: T cells numbering around 180 million yielded around 120 million unique TCR beta sequences in an earlier analysis. General study findings and limits: TCR association rates varied by HLA locus in a later analysis, with DRB1 highest and HLA-C lowest. The authors listed around 150 TCR beta chains as cytomegalovirus-associated. Cytomegalovirus status, reportedly, was diagnosed with high specificity and sensitivity by the classifier.

About this clone: The antigen remains undetermined.

The PCR made use of 60 Vbeta and 13 Jbeta primers. Sequencing used immunoSEQ multiplex PCR; TCRdb keeps in-frame clones, though not all of them. The sample lists about 150,000 clones, 82% occurring once. This TCR was recovered from a male donor in good health and CMV-seronegative. The sequenced sample consisted of PBMCs.

In DNA, the CDR3 is TGTGCCAGTCGACAGGGCACTAATGAAAAACTGTTTTTT. The encoded protein is CASRQGTNEKLFF. J is TRBJ1-4 and V is TRBV19, with 7 bases identical to TRBD1. Germline trimming cut 8 bases from V and 2 bases from J; bases unmatched to any gene: 2. CDR1 and CDR2 (germline): LNHDA, SQIVND (reference sequence). The CDR3 loop spans 13 amino acids.